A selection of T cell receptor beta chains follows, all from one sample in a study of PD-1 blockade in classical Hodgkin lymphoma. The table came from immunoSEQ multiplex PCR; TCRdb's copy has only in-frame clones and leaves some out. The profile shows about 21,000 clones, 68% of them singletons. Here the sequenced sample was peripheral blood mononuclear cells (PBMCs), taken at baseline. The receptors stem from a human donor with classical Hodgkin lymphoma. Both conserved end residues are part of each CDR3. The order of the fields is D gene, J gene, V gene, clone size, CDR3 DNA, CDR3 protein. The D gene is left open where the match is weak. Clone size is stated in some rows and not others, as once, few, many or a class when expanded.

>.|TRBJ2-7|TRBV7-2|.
TGTGCCAGCAGCCAAGGACAGCCCTACGAGCAGTACTTC
CASSQGQPYEQYF
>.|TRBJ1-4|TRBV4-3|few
TGCGCCAGCAGCCAAGATATGGGACAAAGTAATGAAAAACTGTTTTTT
CASSQDMGQSNEKLFF
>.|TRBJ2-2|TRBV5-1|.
TGCGCCAGCAGCTTGGGGTCTAGCCGGAACACCGGGGAGCTGTTTTTT
CASSLGSSRNTGELFF
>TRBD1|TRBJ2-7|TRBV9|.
TGTGCCAGCAGCGTCGGGACAGGGTGGGTCGAGCAGTACTTC
CASSVGTGWVEQYF
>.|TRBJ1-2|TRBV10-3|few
TGTGCCATCAGTGAGTCCGGGGGAGAGGGCTATGGCTACACCTTC
CAISESGGEGYGYTF
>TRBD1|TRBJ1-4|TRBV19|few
TGTGCCAGCCAAAATCGGGGGACAGGGAGTGAAAAACTGTTTTTT
CASQNRGTGSEKLFF
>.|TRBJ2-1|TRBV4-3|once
TGCGCCAGCAGCCAAGATCTGGGGCCCGGCAATGAGCAGTTCTTC
CASSQDLGPGNEQFF
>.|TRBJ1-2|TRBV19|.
TGTGCCAGTAGTATTACGAGGACAGCCTGGGGCTACACCTTC
CASSITRTAWGYTF
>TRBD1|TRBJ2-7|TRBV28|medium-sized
TGTGCCAGCAGCCCCTCCGACAGGGATCCCTACGAGCAGTACTTC
CASSPSDRDPYEQYF
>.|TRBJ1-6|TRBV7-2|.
TGTGCCAGCAGCTTAGGGGTGAACTATAATTCACCCCTCCACTTT
CASSLGVNYNSPLHF
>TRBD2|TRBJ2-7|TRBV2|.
TGTGCCAGCAGTGAACCCGGGACTAGCGAAAAGCAGTACTTC
CASSEPGTSEKQYF
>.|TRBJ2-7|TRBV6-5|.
TGTGCCAGCAGTATAAGCTCCTACGAGCAGTACTTC
CASSISSYEQYF
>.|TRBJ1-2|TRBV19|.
TGTGCCAGCCTTTGGAGGGGCGCGGACTATGGCTACACCTTC
CASLWRGADYGYTF
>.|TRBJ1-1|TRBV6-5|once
TGTGCCAGCAACACCCGGGAGGGTAACACTGAAGCTTTCTTT
CASNTREGNTEAFF
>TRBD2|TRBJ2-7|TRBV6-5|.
TGTGCCAGCAGGTTAGCTAGCGGGGGTTCCTACGAGCAGTACTTC
CASRLASGGSYEQYF
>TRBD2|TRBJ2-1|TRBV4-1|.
TGCGCCAGCAGCCAAACTACTAGAAGCGGGAGTCCCTCCTCCTACAATGAGCAGTTCTTC
CASSQTTRSGSPSSYNEQFF
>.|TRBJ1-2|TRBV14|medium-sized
TGTGCCAGCAGCCCCCCTCTACCCAGGGGTGGCTACACCTTC
CASSPPLPRGGYTF
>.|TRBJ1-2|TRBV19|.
TGTGCCAGTAGTATGACACCGGACCGGGCCAGCGGCTACACCTTC
CASSMTPDRASGYTF
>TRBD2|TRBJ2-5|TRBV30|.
TGTGCCTGGAATTGGGGGGGAGAGACCCAGTACTTC
CAWNWGGETQYF
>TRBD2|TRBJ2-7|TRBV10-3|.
TGTGCCATCAGTGATACTAGCGGGCTGTCCTACGAGCAGTACTTC
CAISDTSGLSYEQYF
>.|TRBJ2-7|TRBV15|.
TGTGCCACCAGCTCACCCCAGGGACGTTTTTCCTCCTACGAGCAGTACTTC
CATSSPQGRFSSYEQYF
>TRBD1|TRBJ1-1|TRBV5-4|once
TGTGCCAGCAGCTCGAGATTGAACCGGGACAGGGGTTCTGAAGCTTTCTTT
CASSSRLNRDRGSEAFF
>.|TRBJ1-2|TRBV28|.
TGTGCCAGCAGTTTACCCCTCAGCTATGGCTACACCTTC
CASSLPLSYGYTF
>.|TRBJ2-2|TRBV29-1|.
TGCAGCGTTGAAGGCGACAGTAATATCGGGGAGCTGTTTTTT
CSVEGDSNIGELFF
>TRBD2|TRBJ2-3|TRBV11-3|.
TGTGCCAGCAGCTTAGACCGGGCTAGCGGGGGGCCTTCAGATACGCAGTATTTT
CASSLDRASGGPSDTQYF
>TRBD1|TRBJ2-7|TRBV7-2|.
TGTGCCAGCACCCTGGGGGACAGGGGTTCCTACGAGCAGTACTTC
CASTLGDRGSYEQYF
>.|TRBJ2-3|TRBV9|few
TGTGCCAGCAGCGTAGGAGGTAACGGGCGGGGAACCACAGATACGCAGTATTTT
CASSVGGNGRGTTDTQYF
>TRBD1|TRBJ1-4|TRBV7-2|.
TGTGCCAGCAGCCAGGCGGGACAGGGCCTGGGTGAAAAACTGTTTTTT
CASSQAGQGLGEKLFF
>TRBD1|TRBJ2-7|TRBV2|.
TGTGCCACCTCGTGGGACAGTTACTCCTACGAGCAGTACTTC
CATSWDSYSYEQYF
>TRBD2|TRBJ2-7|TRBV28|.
TGTGCCAGCACCCAAGCGGGAGGGCCTTACGAGCAGTACTTC
CASTQAGGPYEQYF
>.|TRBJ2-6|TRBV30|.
TGTGCCTGGGGGAGGGGGGGGCCCAACGTCCTGACTTTC
CAWGRGGPNVLTF
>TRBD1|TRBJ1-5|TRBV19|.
TGTGCCAGTAGTATAGACTTCGACAGGGTGAACCAGCCCCAGCATTTT
CASSIDFDRVNQPQHF
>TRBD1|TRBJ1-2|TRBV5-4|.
TGTGCCAGCACCTTGGGGACAGCTAACTATGGCTACACCTTC
CASTLGTANYGYTF
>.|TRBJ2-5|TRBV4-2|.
TGTGCCAGCAGCCAAGGGTTTGGGGAGACCCAGTACTTC
CASSQGFGETQYF
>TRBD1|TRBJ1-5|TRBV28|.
TGTGCCAGCGGAACAATTCAGGGGGGGAATCAGCCCCAGCATTTT
CASGTIQGGNQPQHF
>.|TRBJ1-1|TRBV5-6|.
TGTGCCAGCACCTCGTTGGGGATCACTGAAGCTTTCTTT
CASTSLGITEAFF
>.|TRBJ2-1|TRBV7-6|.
TGTGCCAGCAGCTTAGGGGGAGTTTGGGATGAGCAGTTCTTC
CASSLGGVWDEQFF
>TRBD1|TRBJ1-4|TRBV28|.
TGTGCCAGCAGTTTTGGACAGGGGGTTGGGGAAAAACTGTTTTTT
CASSFGQGVGEKLFF
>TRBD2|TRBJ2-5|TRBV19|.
TGTGCCAGTAGTACCGCGGTTGGAGCGGGGGGCACCCAGTACTTC
CASSTAVGAGGTQYF
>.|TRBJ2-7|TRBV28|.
TGTGCCACCTCCAGGGCGGGACCTTCCTACGAGCAGTACTTC
CATSRAGPSYEQYF
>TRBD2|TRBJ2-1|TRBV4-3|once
TGCGCCAGCAGCCAAGAAGCGATAGCGGGGGGGAGGAGGGAGCAGTTCTTC
CASSQEAIAGGRREQFF
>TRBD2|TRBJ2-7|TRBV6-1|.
TGTGCCAGCACCCCGGGACTATCCTACGAGCAGTACTTC
CASTPGLSYEQYF
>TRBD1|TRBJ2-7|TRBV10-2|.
TGCGCCAGCAGTGTGAGGACAGGGAAAGGGACCTACGAGCAGTACTTC
CASSVRTGKGTYEQYF
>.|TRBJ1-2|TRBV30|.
TGTGCCTGGACAGGAACAGCATATGGCTACACCTTC
CAWTGTAYGYTF
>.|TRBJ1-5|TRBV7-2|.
TGTGCCAGCAGCTTACAGGAGGGGAGCAATCAGCCCCAGCATTTT
CASSLQEGSNQPQHF
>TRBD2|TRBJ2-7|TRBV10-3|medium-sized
TGTGCCACCGGGGGGGCGACAAATTCCTACGAGCAGTACTTC
CATGGATNSYEQYF
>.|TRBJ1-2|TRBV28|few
TGTGCCACCACACCCCTCGGACACCGAGATTATGGCTACACCTTC
CATTPLGHRDYGYTF
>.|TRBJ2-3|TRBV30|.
TGTGCCTGGAAGAGGGGGGATACGCAGTATTTT
CAWKRGDTQYF
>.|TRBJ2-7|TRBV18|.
TGTGCCAGCTCACCAAGTATCCAGGGAACCTACGAGCAGTACTTC
CASSPSIQGTYEQYF
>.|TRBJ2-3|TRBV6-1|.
TGTGCCTCCATCGGACCTTCCCGCACAGATACGCAGTATTTT
CASIGPSRTDTQYF
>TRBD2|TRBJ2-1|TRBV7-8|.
TGTGCCAGCAGCTCGAAGGGGACTAGTAGATCCGATGAGCAGTTCTTC
CASSSKGTSRSDEQFF
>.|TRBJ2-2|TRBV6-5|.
TGTGCCAGCACCTACGTACTCCCGAACACCGGGGAGCTGTTTTTT
CASTYVLPNTGELFF
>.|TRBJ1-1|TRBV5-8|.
TGTGCCAGCAGCCCGTGGAGACAGGCGGGACCTGAAGCTTTCTTT
CASSPWRQAGPEAFF
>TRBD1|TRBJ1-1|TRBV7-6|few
TGTGCCAGCAGCCGTGAGGACAGGGCAGGAACTGAAGCTTTCTTT
CASSREDRAGTEAFF
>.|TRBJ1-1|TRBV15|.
TGTGCCACCAGCAGAGGAGGGGCGAACACTGAAGCTTTCTTT
CATSRGGANTEAFF
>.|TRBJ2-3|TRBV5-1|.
TGCGCCAGCAGCTTTGACTGGGCAGATACGCAGTATTTT
CASSFDWADTQYF
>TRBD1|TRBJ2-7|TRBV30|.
TGTGCCTGGAGTGTCGGGACAGGGGGCTACGAGCAGTACTTC
CAWSVGTGGYEQYF
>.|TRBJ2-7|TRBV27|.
TGTGCCAGCAGTTTAAGCCGAACGCGTCATTACTCCTACGAGCAGTACTTC
CASSLSRTRHYSYEQYF
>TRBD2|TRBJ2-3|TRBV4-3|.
TGCGCCAGCAGCCAAGAGGGACTAGCGGGGTACACAGATACGCAGTATTTT
CASSQEGLAGYTDTQYF
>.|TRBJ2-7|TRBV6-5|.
TGTGCCAGCAGTTACTCGGATCGGTACGAGCAGTACTTC
CASSYSDRYEQYF